Shown below are 9 T cell receptor beta chains from a single sample sequenced in a study of control samples from healthy donors and cancer patients. The table came from immunoSEQ multiplex PCR; TCRdb's copy has only in-frame clones and leaves some out. Among approximately 58,000 clones listed, around 87% were seen once. The sample comprised PBMCs. The receptor source for this set is a woman aged 55 to 70 with lung cancer.

J is TRBJ2-1 and V is TRBV5-1; the D gene is possibly TRBD2 (6 bases). V dropped 1 base and J dropped 0 bases, with 14 bases sitting between them. CDR3 length: 17 amino acids. Per germline, CDR1 SGHRS and CDR2 YFSETQ. DNA of the CDR3: TGCGCCAGCAGCTTGCATTTTGCGGGGAGCTCCTACAATGAGCAGTTCTTC. This gives the protein CASSLHFAGSSYNEQFF.

The table lists this clone with a count of one. CDR3 in amino acids: CATSRLLTTGGTGELFF. The CDR3 DNA follows: TGTGCCACCAGCAGATTACTTACGACAGGGGGAACCGGGGAGCTGTTTTTT. V and J are TRBV15 and TRBJ2-2; 9 positions match TRBD1. V lost 2 bases and J lost 5; bases outside the gene matches: 9. The CDR3 has 17 amino acids. Germline CDR1 LNHNV, CDR2 YYDKDF (reference sequence).

This clone turned up a few times. This chain links TRBV3-1 (or the pseudogene TRBV3-2) with TRBJ1-2; TRBD1 aligns across 9 bases. CDR1 and CDR2 from the germline V gene are LGHDT and YNNKEL (reference sequence). The CDR3 consists of 15 residues. Trimming took 1 base from V and 4 from J; bases not matched to a gene: 4. The CDR3: CASSQGDREAYGYTF. CDR3 DNA sequence: TGTGCCAGCAGCCAAGGGGACAGGGAGGCCTATGGCTACACCTTC.

In this sample, this clone turned up a few times. J is TRBJ2-3 and V is TRBV7-9; no clear D. The CDR3 runs to 15 residues. V shed 2 bases and J shed 1 base, with 10 bases lying between them. Germline CDR1 reads SEHNR; CDR2 reads FQNEAQ (reference sequence). This CDR3 is CASSLQGLGTDTQYF. In DNA, the CDR3 is TGTGCCAGCAGCTTACAAGGGCTAGGCACAGATACGCAGTATTTT.

This rearrangement joins TRBV5-1 to TRBJ2-3; possibly TRBD1 or TRBD2 for D (5 bases each). The germline gives CDR1 SGHRS, CDR2 YFSETQ. The CDR3 is 15 amino acids. Trimming pared 2 bases from V and 0 bases from J, leaving 10 bases between. Here the CDR3 DNA reads TGCGCCAGCAGCTTATCGGGGCAGAGCACAGATACGCAGTATTTT. This gives the protein CASSLSGQSTDTQYF.

The CDR3 DNA reads as TGTGCCAGCAGTTTGGGCGTGGAAAACACCATATATTTT. Its protein is CASSLGVENTIYF. The chain joins TRBV12-3 or TRBV12-4 to TRBJ1-3; D is ambiguous. V dropped 3 bases and J dropped 6 bases, with 9 bases sitting between them. The length of the CDR3 is 13 residues.

The V call is TRBV5-6, the J call TRBJ1-5; D remains unclear. Germline CDR1 is SGHDT and CDR2 is YYEEEE. The ends were cut back, 5 bases at V and 6 bases at J, with 9 bases in the middle. The CDR3 is 12 residues long. This CDR3 is CASSSDGQPQHF. CDR3 nucleotide sequence: TGTGCCAGCAGTTCGGACGGTCAGCCCCAGCATTTT.

This chain links TRBV9 with TRBJ2-1; D is perhaps TRBD1 or TRBD2 (7 bases each). Germline V gives CDR1 SGDLS, CDR2 YYNGEE. Trimming stripped 3 bases from V and 8 bases from J, with 21 bases between. The CDR3 runs to 16 residues. The CDR3 sequence is CASSARGGLASDEQFF. CDR3 nucleotides: TGTGCCAGCAGCGCCAGGGGGGGGCTAGCCAGCGATGAGCAGTTCTTC.

This clone was counted once. CDR3 sequence: CASSRGGIYTGELFF. In DNA form, the CDR3 reads TGTGCCAGCAGCCGGGGGGGCATCTATACCGGGGAGCTGTTTTTT. V is TRBV5-6 and J is TRBJ2-2, with 8 bases aligning to TRBD2. Germline CDR1 is SGHDT and CDR2 is YYEEEE. Trimming removed 4 bases from V and 5 bases from J; junction bases left unmatched: 7. This CDR3 region has 15 residues.